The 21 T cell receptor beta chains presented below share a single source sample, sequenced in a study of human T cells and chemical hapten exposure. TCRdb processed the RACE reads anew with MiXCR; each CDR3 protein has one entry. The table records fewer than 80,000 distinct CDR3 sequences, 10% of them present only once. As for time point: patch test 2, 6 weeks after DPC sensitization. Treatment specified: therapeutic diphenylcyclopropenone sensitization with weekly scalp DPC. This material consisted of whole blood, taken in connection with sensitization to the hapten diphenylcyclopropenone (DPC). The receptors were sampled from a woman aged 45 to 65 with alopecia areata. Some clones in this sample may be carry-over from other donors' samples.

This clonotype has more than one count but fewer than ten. CDR3 region: CASSLEVNHEQFF. The CDR3 DNA reads TGCGCCAGCAGCTTGGAGGTGAACCATGAGCAGTTCTTC. The V call is TRBV5-1, the J call TRBJ2-1; no clear D. With 0 bases removed from V and 8 bases from J, the gap between germline ends came to 9 bases. The CDR3 spans 13 residues. CDR1 and CDR2 from the germline V gene are SGHRS and YFSETQ.

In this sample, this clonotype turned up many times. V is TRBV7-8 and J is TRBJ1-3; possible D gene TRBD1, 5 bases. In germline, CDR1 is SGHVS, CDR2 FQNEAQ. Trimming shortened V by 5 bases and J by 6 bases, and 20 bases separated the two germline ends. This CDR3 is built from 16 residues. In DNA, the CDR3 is TGTGCCAGCAGCCCAACCCACAGGACACGGGAAAACACCATATATTTT. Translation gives CASSPTHRTRENTIYF.

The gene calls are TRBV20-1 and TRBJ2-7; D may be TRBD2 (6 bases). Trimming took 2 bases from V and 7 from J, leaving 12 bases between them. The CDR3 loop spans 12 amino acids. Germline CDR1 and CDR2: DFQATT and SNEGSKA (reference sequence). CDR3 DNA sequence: TGCAGTGCTAGACAGGGAGGAGGGGAGCAGTACTTC. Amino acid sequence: CSARQGGGEQYF.

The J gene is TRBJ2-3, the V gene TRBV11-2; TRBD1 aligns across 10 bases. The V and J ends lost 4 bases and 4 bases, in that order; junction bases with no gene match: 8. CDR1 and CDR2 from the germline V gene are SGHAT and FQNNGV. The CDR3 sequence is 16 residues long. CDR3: CASSSFDRGQSDTQYF. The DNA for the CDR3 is TGTGCCAGCAGCTCCTTCGACAGGGGGCAGTCAGATACGCAGTATTTT.

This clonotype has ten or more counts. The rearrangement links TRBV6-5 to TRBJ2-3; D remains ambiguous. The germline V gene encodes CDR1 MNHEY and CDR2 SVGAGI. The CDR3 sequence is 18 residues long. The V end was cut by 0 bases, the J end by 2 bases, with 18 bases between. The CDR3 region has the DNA TGTGCCAGCAGTTACTCCCGCGGAGCAGGCAGCCTCACAGATACGCAGTATTTT. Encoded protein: CASSYSRGAGSLTDTQYF.

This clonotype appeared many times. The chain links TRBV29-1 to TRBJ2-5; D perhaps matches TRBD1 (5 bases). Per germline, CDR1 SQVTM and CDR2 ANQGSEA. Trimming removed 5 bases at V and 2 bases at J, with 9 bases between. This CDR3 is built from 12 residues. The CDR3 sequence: CSVSTDQETQYF. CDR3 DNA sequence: TGCAGCGTTTCGACAGATCAAGAGACCCAGTACTTC.

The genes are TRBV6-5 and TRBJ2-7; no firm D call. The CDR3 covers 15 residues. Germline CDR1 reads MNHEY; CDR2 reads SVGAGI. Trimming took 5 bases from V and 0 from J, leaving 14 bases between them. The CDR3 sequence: CASSRPSVNSYEQYF. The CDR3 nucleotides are TGTGCCAGCAGTCGACCCTCGGTCAACTCCTACGAGCAGTACTTC.

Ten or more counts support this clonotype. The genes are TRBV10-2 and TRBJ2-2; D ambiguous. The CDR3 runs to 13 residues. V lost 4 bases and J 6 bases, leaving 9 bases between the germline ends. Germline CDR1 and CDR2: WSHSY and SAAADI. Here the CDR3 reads CASSVGIPGELFF. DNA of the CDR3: TGCGCCAGCAGTGTGGGGATTCCCGGGGAGCTGTTTTTT.

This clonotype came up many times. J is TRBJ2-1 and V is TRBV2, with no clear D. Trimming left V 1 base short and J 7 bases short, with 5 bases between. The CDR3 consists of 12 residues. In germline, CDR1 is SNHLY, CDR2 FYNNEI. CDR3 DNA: TGTGCCAGCAGTGAAGTGGGTAATGAGCAGTTCTTC. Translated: CASSEVGNEQFF.

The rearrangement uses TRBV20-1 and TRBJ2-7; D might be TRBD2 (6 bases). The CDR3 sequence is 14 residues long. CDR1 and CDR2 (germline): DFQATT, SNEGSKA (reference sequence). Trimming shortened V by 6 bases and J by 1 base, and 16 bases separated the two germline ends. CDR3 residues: CSADPLGGSYEQYF. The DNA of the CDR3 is TGCAGTGCGGATCCTCTGGGGGGATCCTACGAGCAGTACTTC.

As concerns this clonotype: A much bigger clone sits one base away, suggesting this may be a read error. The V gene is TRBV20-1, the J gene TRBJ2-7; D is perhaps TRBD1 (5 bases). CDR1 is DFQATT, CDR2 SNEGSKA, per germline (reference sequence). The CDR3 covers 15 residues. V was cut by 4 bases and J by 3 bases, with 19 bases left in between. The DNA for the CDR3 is TGCAGTGCTAACTCGGCGGTGACAGTATACTACGAGCAGTACTTC. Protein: CSANSAVTVYYEQYF.

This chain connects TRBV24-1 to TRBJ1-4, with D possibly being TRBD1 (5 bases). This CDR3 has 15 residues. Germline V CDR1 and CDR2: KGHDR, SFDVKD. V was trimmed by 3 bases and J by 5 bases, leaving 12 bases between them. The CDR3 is CATSDPTGPNEKLFF. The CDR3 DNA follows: TGTGCCACCAGTGATCCCACAGGACCAAATGAAAAACTGTTTTTT.

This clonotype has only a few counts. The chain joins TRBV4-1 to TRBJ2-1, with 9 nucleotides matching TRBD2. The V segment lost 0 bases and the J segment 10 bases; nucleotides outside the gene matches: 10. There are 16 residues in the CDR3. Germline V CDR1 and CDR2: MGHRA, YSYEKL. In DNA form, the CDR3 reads TGCGCCAGCAGCCAAGATCGGGCTAGCGGGAAGGTGGAGCAGTTCTTC. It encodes CASSQDRASGKVEQFF.

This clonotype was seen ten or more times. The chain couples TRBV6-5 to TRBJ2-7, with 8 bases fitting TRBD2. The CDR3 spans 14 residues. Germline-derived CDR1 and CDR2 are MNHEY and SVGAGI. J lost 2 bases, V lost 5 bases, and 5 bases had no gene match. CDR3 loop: CASSGLAGTYEQYF. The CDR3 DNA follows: TGTGCCAGCAGTGGGCTAGCGGGTACCTACGAGCAGTACTTC.

The CDR3 loop is CSARSRAYEQYF. The CDR3 coding sequence is TGCAGTGCTAGAAGCCGGGCCTACGAGCAGTACTTC. The chain recombines TRBV20-1 with TRBJ2-7; D uncertain. Trimming pared 2 bases from V and 2 bases from J, leaving 7 bases between. The CDR3 consists of 12 residues. CDR1 and CDR2 (germline): DFQATT, SNEGSKA (reference sequence).

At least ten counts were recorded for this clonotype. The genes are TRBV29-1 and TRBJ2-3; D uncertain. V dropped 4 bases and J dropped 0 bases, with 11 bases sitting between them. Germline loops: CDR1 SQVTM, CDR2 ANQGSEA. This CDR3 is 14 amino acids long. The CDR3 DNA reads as TGCAGCGTTGCTAGTACTTCTAGCACAGATACGCAGTATTTT. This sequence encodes CSVASTSSTDTQYF.

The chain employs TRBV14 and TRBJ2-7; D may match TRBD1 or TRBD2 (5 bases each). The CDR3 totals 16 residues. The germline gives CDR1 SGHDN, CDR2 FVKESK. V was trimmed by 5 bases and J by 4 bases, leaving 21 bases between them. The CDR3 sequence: CASSTRDARVYYEQYF. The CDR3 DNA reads TGTGCCAGCAGCACCCGGGACGCGAGAGTCTATTACGAGCAGTACTTC.

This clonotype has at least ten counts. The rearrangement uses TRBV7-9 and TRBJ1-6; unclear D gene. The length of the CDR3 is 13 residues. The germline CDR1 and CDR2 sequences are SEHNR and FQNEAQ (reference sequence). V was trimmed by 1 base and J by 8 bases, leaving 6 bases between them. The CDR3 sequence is CASSLGMDSPLHF. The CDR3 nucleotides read TGTGCCAGCAGCTTAGGAATGGATTCACCCCTCCACTTT.

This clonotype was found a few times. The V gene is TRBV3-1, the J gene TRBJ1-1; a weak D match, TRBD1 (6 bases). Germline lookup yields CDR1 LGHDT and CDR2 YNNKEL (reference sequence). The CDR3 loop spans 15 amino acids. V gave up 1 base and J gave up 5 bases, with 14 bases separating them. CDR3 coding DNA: TGTGCCAGCAGCCAAGTATCCAGGGGACGGACTGAAGCTTTCTTT. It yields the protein CASSQVSRGRTEAFF.

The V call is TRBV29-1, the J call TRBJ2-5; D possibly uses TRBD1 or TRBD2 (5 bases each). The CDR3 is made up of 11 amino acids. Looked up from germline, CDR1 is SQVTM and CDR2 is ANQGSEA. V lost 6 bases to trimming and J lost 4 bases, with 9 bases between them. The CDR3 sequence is CSVSGRETQYF. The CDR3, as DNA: TGCAGCGTCTCAGGGAGAGAGACCCAGTACTTC.

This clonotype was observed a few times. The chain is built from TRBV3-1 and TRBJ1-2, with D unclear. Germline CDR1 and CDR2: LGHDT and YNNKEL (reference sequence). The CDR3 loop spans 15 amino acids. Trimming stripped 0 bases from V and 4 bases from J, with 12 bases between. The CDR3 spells CASSQDSQSTYGYTF. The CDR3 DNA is TGTGCCAGCAGCCAAGATTCACAGTCAACCTATGGCTACACCTTC.